The clone carrying this T cell receptor (beta chain) was recorded a few times. Antigen unknown. Germline V lookup: CDR1 SGHKS, CDR2 YYEKEE (reference sequence). The CDR3 loop spans 13 amino acids. Trimming cost V 5 bases and J 5 bases, with 14 bases left between them. The sample belongs to a study of T-cell reconstitution after alpha-beta-depleted transplantation in children. Notes on the study in general: Several hundred graft clones that had expanded were reportedly the source of alpha-beta T cells about two months after transplant.

Unique molecular identifiers were incorporated during preparation of the TCRbeta library. TCRdb re-analysed the PCR reads in MiXCR, keeping a single row per CDR3 protein. The sample has hundreds of thousands of distinct CDR3 sequences, 15% to 20% seen once. The sequenced sample was PBMCs, mostly from graft donor cells, obtained 360 days after TCRalphabeta/CD19-depleted stem cell transplant. This TCR derives from a male patient aged 2-9 years who had a stem cell transplant for acute lymphoblastic leukemia, so the T cells may come from the graft donor. The chain joins TRBV5-5 to TRBJ2-7, with D perhaps matching TRBD2 (5 bases). The CDR3 is CASRRVHSDEQYF. CDR3 coding DNA: TGTGCCAGCAGGCGGGTGCATTCAGACGAGCAGTACTTC.